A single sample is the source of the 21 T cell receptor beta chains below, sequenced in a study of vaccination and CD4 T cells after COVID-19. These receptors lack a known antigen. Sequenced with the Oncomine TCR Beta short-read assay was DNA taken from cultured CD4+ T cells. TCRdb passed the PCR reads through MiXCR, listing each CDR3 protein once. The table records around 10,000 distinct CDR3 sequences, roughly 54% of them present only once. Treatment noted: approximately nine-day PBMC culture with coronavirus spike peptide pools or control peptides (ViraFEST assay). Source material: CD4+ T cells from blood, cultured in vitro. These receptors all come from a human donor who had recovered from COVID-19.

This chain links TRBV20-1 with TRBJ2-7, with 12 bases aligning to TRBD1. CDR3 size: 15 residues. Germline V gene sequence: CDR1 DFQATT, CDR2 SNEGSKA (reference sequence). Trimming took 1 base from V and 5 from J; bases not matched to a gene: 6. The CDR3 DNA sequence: TGCAGTGCTAGAGGGGACAGGGGGCTGTCTCACGAGCAGTACTTC. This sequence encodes CSARGDRGLSHEQYF.

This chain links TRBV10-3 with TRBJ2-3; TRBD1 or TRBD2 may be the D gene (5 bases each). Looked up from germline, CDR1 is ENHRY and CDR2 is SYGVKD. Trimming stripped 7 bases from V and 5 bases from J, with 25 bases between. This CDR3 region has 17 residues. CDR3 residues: CAIKRDSGQGYRDTQYF. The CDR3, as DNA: TGTGCCATCAAACGCGACAGCGGACAAGGATACAGAGATACGCAGTATTTT.

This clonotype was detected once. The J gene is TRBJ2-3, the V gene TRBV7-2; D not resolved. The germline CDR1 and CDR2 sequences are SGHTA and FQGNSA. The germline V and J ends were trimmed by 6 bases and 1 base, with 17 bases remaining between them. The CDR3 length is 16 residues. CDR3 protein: CASSPVVGRGTDTQYF. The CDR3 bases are TGTGCCAGCAGTCCGGTCGTAGGTAGGGGCACAGATACGCAGTATTTT.

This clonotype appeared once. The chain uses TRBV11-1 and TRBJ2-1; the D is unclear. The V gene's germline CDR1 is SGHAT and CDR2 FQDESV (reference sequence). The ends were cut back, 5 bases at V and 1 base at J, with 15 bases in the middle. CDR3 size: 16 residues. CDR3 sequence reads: CASSQIPAVSYNEQFF. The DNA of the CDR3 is TGTGCCAGCAGCCAAATCCCGGCTGTATCCTACAATGAGCAGTTCTTC. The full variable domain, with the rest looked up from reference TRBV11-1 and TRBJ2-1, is EAEVAQSPRYKITEKSQAVAFWCDPISGHATLYWYRQILGQGPELLVQFQDESVVDDSQLPKDRFSAERLKGVDSTLKIQPAELGDSAMYLCASSQIPAVSYNEQFFGPGTRLTVL.

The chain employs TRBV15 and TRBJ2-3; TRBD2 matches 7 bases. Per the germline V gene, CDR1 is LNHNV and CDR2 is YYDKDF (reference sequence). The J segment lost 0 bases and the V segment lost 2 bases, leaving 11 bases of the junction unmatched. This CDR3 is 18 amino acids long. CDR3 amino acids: CATSRPGSPGGSTDTQYF. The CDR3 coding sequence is TGTGCCACCAGCAGACCCGGATCCCCCGGGGGGAGCACAGATACGCAGTATTTT.

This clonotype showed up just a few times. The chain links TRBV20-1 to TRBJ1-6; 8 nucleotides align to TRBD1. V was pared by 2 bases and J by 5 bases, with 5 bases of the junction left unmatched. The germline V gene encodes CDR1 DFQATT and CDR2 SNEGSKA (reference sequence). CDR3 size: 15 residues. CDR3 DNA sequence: TGCAGTGCTAGACGGGACAGGTCCAATAATTCACCCCTCCACTTT. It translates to CSARRDRSNNSPLHF.

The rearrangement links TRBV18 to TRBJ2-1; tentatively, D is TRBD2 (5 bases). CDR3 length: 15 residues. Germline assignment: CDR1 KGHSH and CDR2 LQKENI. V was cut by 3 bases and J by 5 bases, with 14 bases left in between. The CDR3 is CASSPRRAENNEQFF. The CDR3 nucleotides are TGTGCCAGCTCACCGAGGAGAGCGGAAAACAATGAGCAGTTCTTC.

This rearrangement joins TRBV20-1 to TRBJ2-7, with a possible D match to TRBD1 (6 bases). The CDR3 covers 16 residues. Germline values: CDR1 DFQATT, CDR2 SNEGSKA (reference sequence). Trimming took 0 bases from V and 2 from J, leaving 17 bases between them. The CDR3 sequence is CSARDGGPGDPYEQYF. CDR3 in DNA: TGCAGTGCTAGAGATGGTGGGCCAGGGGACCCCTACGAGCAGTACTTC.

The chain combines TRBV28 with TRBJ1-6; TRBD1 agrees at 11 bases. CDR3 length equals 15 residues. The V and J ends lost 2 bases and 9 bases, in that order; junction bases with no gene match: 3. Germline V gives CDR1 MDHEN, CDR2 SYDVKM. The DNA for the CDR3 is TGTGCCAGCAGTTTAGGGGGACAGGGGGTTTCACCCCTCCACTTT. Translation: CASSLGGQGVSPLHF.

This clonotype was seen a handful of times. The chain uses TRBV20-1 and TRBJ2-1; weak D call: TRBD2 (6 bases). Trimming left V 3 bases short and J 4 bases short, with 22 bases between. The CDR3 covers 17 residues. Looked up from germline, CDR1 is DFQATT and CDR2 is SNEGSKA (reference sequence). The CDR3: CSASSSILTGRYNEQFF. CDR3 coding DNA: TGCAGTGCTAGTTCCAGCATCCTGACGGGGAGGTACAATGAGCAGTTCTTC.

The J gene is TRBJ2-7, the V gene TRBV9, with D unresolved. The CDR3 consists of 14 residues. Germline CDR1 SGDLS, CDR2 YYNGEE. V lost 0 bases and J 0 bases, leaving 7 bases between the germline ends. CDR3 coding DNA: TGTGCCAGCAGCGTAGAGGCTACCTCCTACGAGCAGTACTTC. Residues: CASSVEATSYEQYF.

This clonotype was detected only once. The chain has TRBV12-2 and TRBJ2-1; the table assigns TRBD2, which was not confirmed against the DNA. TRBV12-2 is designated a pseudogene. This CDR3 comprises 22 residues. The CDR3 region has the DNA TGTGCAAGTCGCTTTAAGACTGGAAGGACTAGCGGGGGGGAGAGCTCCTACAATGAGCAGTTCTTC. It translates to CASRFKTGRTSGGESSYNEQFF.

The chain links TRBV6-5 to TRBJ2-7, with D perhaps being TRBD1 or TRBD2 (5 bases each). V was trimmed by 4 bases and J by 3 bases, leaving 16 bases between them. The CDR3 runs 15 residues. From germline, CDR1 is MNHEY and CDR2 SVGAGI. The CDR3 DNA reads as TGTGCCAGCAGTTGGGGGACGGTGAGAATCTACGAGCAGTACTTC. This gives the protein CASSWGTVRIYEQYF.

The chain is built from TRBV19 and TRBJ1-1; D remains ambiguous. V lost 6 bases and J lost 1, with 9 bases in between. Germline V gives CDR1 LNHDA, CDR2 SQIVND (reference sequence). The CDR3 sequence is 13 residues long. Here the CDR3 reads CASSYRPNTEAFF. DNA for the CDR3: TGTGCCAGTAGCTACAGACCGAACACTGAAGCTTTCTTT. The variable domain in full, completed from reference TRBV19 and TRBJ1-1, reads DGGITQSPKYLFRKEGQNVTLSCEQNLNHDAMYWYRQDPGQGLRLIYYSQIVNDFQKGDIAEGYSVSREKKESFPLTVTSAQKNPTAFYLCASSYRPNTEAFFGQGTRLTVV.

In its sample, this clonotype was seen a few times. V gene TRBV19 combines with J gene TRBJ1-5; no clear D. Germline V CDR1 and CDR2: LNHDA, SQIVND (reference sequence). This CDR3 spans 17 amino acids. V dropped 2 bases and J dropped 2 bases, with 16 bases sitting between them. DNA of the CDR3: TGTGCCAGTAGTATAAGGACTTCGGGGATGGGCAATCAGCCCCAGCATTTT. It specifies CASSIRTSGMGNQPQHF.

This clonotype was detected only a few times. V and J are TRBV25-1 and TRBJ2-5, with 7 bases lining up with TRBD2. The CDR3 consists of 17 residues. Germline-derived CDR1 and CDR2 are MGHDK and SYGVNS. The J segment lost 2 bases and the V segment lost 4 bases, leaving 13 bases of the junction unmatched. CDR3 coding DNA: TGTGCCAGCAGTGGGTCTAGCGGACAAAGGTGGCAAGAGACCCAGTACTTC. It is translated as CASSGSSGQRWQETQYF.

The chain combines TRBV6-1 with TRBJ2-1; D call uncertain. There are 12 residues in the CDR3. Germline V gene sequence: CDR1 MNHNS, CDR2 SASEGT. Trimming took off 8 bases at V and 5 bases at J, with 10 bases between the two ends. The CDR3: CASWVRDNEQFF. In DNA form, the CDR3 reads TGTGCCAGCTGGGTACGGGACAATGAGCAGTTCTTC.

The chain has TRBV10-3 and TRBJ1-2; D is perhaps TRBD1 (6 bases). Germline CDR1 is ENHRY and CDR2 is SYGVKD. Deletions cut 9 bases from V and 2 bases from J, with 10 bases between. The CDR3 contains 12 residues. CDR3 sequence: CAIPDSNYGYTF. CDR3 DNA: TGTGCCATACCGGACAGCAACTATGGCTACACCTTC.

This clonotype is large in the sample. CDR3 DNA: TGTGCCAGCAGCTTAGGTGAAGAGACCCAGTACTTC. This gives the protein CASSLGEETQYF. The V gene is TRBV11-3, the J gene TRBJ2-5; D is ambiguous. Looked up from germline, CDR1 is SGHNT and CDR2 is YENEEA. V was clipped by 1 base and J by 3 bases, with 3 bases between them. This CDR3 has 12 amino acids.

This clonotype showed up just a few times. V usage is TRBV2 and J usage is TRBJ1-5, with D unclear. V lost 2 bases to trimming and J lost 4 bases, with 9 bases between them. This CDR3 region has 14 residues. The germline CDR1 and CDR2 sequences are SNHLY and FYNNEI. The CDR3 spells CASSERAPNQPQHF. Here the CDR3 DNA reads TGTGCCAGCAGTGAACGGGCCCCAAATCAGCCCCAGCATTTT.

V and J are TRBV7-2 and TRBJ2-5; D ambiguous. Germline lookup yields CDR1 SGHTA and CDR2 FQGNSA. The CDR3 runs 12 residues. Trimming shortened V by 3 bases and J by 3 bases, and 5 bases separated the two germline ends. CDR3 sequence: CASSFGEETQYF. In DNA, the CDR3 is TGTGCCAGCAGCTTTGGGGAAGAGACCCAGTACTTC.